This T cell receptor beta chain was captured by sequencing in a study of blood T cell repertoires in COVID-19. This table comes from immunoSEQ multiplex PCR, and its TCRdb copy is limited to in-frame clones, with some not included. The data hold about 59,000 clones, with roughly 90% observed a single time. Sequenced input: peripheral blood. This sequence was found in a man older than 75 in a cohort sampled during active COVID-19.

DNA of the CDR3: TGTGCCAGCAGTCCTCATTGGGGCGGGACCTACGAGCAGTACTTC. This translates into CASSPHWGGTYEQYF. The J gene is TRBJ2-7, the V gene TRBV9; TRBD2 is a possible D gene (6 bases). The germline V gene encodes CDR1 SGDLS and CDR2 YYNGEE. V dropped 5 bases and J dropped 2 bases, with 17 bases sitting between them. CDR3 length equals 15 residues.